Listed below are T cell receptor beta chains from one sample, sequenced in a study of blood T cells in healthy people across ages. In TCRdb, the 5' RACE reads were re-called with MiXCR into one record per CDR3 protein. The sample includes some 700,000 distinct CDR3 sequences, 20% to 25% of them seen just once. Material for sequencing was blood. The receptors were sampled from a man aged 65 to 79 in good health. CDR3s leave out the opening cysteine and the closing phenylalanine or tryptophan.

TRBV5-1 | ASSGGAGGHNEQF
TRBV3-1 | ASSQVIGQAGLKLF
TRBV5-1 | ASSLSGAVTNYGYT
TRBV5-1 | ASSLDWPRERNYGYT
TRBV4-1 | ASSQDGYGSGSYNEQF
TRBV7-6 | ASSLAQGDTEAF
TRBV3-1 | ASSHHWGLAGGTATDTQY
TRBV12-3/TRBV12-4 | ASRLQGYFEAF
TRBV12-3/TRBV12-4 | ASSPLAGGHNEQF
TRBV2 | ASRTSGGRTDTQY
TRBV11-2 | ASSRTRANEQF
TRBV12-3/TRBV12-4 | ASTQTGISNQPQH
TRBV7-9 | ASSARVGAVKSYEQY
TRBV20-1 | SARAPLKGLNYGYT
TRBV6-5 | ASSKDGNTEAF
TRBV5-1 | ASSWLRDSNNEQF
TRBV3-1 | ASSRNIGVSYNSPLH
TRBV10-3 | AILSQGFYNEQF
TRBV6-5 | ASSRGWETQY
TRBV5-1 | ASSLVAGGDYGYT
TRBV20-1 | SARTGTSNEQF
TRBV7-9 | ASSFVEGLLETQY
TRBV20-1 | SARDRQGVGETQY
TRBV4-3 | ASSQDRGEGEKLF
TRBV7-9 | ASSLFPGELF
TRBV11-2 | ASSFGTAENEKLF
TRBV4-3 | ASSQRRAGTSTDTQY
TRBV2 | ASGGWDTEAF
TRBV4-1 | ASSQELAGATPRELF
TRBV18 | ASSPSGREKLF
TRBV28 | ASRPDRNEQF
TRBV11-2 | ASSLGQGDYNEQF
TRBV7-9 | ASSFRRDEQF
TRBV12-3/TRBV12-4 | ASGKRGSSYNEQF
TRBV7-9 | ASRADGTGNTEAF
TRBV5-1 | ASSLDPPGSVTNEKLF
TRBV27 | ASSLYERRGETQY
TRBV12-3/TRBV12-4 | ASRNDRYTQY
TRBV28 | ASSPGDRPHY
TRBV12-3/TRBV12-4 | ASSPPGRYGYT
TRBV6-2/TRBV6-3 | ASSYYGESTEAF
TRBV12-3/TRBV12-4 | ASSTDWNTGELF
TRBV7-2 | ASSENGGSLNTEAF
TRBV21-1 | ASSPPGAPSTDTQY
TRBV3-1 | ASSGTAGGYGYT
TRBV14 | ASSWTLPTDTQY
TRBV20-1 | SALAGLTDTQY
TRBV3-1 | ASSSTATEETQY
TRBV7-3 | ASSESGLAGYEQF
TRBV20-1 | SARKDGEKLF
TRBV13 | ASSLGGPHNSPLH
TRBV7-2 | ASSPGTTPETQY
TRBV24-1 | ATSDRRQGTDTQY
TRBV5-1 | ASSLGGPQDEQF
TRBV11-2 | ASSSLTIYYEQY